A single sample is the source of the 15 T cell receptor beta chains below, sequenced in a study of human T cells and chemical hapten exposure. Total RNA extraction was carried out from unfractionated whole blood. TCRdb independently ran MiXCR on the 5' RACE reads; one entry per CDR3 protein. Here the sample spans more than 60,000 distinct CDR3 sequences, approximately 16% being singletons. Every receptor here comes from a female donor in good health.

This clonotype has more than one count but fewer than ten. The V gene is TRBV11-2, the J gene TRBJ1-1; 7 nucleotides align to TRBD1. With V trimmed by 6 bases and J by 0 bases, 7 bases remained unmatched. Per the germline V gene, CDR1 is SGHAT and CDR2 is FQNNGV. The CDR3 has 15 amino acids. Here the CDR3 DNA reads TGTGCCAGCAGGCGTCAGGGGGTCATGAACACTGAAGCTTTCTTT. This codes for CASRRQGVMNTEAFF.

The chain is built from TRBV7-2 and TRBJ2-3; TRBD1 or TRBD2 may be the D gene (5 bases each). Trimming left V 4 bases short and J 2 bases short, with 13 bases between. The CDR3 runs to 15 residues. Germline values: CDR1 SGHTA, CDR2 FQGNSA. The CDR3: CASSSLGDATDTQYF. In nucleotides, the CDR3 is TGTGCCAGCAGCTCGTTGGGGGACGCCACAGATACGCAGTATTTT. Filled out from reference TRBV7-2 and TRBJ2-3, the complete variable domain reads GAGVSQSPSNKVTEKGKDVELRCDPISGHTALYWYRQSLGQGLEFLIYFQGNSAPDKSGLPSDRFSAERTGGSVSTLTIQRTQQEDSAVYLCASSSLGDATDTQYFGPGTRLTVL.

In this sample, this clonotype turned up a few times. The chain joins TRBV5-1 to TRBJ1-1; D is unclear. The V gene's germline CDR1 is SGHRS and CDR2 YFSETQ. The V end was cut by 0 bases, the J end by 2 bases, with 14 bases between. The CDR3 runs to 16 residues. The CDR3 reads CASSLGQMRVNTEAFF. As DNA, the CDR3 is TGCGCCAGCAGCTTGGGCCAGATGAGGGTAAACACTGAAGCTTTCTTT.

This clonotype was observed a few times. The V and J genes are TRBV7-9 and TRBJ1-1; D remains unclear. Looked up from germline, CDR1 is SEHNR and CDR2 is FQNEAQ (reference sequence). The CDR3 length is 13 residues. The CDR3 loop reads CSSDGYQDTEAFF. Written as DNA, the CDR3 is TGTAGCAGCGACGGGTACCAGGACACTGAAGCTTTCTTT.

This clonotype was seen more than once but under ten times. The chain employs TRBV12-3 or TRBV12-4 and TRBJ2-1; the D gene is possibly TRBD2 (6 bases). Trimming removed 8 bases at V and 8 bases at J, with 22 bases between. The CDR3 is 15 residues long. CDR3 sequence reads: CASGSAKAGSDEQFF. The CDR3 DNA is TGTGCCAGCGGATCCGCCAAAGCGGGTAGTGATGAGCAGTTCTTC.

This clonotype occurred a few times. This sequence joins TRBV12-3 or TRBV12-4 and TRBJ1-5, with 8 bases identical to TRBD1. The V segment lost 4 bases and the J segment 5 bases; nucleotides outside the gene matches: 4. CDR3 length: 14 amino acids. CDR3 loop: CASSSLGQDQPQHF. The CDR3 nucleotides read TGTGCCAGCAGTTCTCTGGGACAGGATCAGCCCCAGCATTTT.

This clonotype occurred many times. The rearrangement links TRBV29-1 to TRBJ1-2; unclear D gene. CDR1 is SQVTM, CDR2 ANQGSEA, per germline. The CDR3 contains 11 residues. Trimming removed 5 bases from V and 7 bases from J, with 11 bases in between. The CDR3 DNA reads as TGCAGCGTTACATCCCTGGGTGGCTACACCTTC. The encoded protein is CSVTSLGGYTF. The full variable domain, its missing parts supplied by reference TRBV29-1 and TRBJ1-2, is SAVISQKPSRDICQRGTSLTIQCQVDSQVTMMFWYRQQPGQSLTLIATANQGSEATYESGFVIDKFPISRPNLTFSTLTVSNMSPEDSSIYLCSVTSLGGYTFGSGTRLTVV.

Only a few counts were recorded for this clonotype. Written as DNA, the CDR3 is TGTGCCAGCAGCCAGGACAGCTATAATTCACCCCTCCACTTT. This encodes CASSQDSYNSPLHF. The V and J genes are TRBV5-5 and TRBJ1-6, with D possibly TRBD1 on 6 matching bases. V was trimmed by 4 bases and J by 3 bases, leaving 8 bases between them. Germline CDR1 is SGHKS and CDR2 is YYEKEE (reference sequence). The CDR3 runs to 14 residues.

This clonotype was counted at least ten times. V usage is TRBV6-5 and J usage is TRBJ1-5, with D hard to call. Per the germline V gene, CDR1 is MNHEY and CDR2 is SVGAGI. Trimming pared 2 bases from V and 4 bases from J, leaving 12 bases between. The CDR3 extends over 15 amino acids. CDR3 bases: TGTGCCAGCAGTTACGATGGAGGTCATAATCAGCCCCAGCATTTT. Translating it yields CASSYDGGHNQPQHF.

The sample holds many counts of this clonotype. The chain couples TRBV7-8 to TRBJ2-3; 12 nucleotides match TRBD2. The germline V gene encodes CDR1 SGHVS and CDR2 FQNEAQ. The CDR3 is made up of 21 amino acids. Trimming removed 4 bases from V and 2 bases from J; junction bases left unmatched: 19. CDR3 bases: TGTGCCAGCAGCTCGACCCCGAACCTATGGACTAGCGGGGAGTACACAGATACGCAGTATTTT. Translated, it gives CASSSTPNLWTSGEYTDTQYF. Drawing the rest from reference TRBV7-8 and TRBJ2-3, the complete variable domain is GAGVSQSPRYKVAKRGQDVALRCDPISGHVSLFWYQQALGQGPEFLTYFQNEAQLDKSGLPSDRFFAERPEGSVSTLKIQRTQQEDSAVYLCASSSTPNLWTSGEYTDTQYFGPGTRLTVL.

The rearrangement links TRBV12-3 or TRBV12-4 to TRBJ1-2; 10 bases fit TRBD1. This CDR3 is built from 13 residues. V was clipped by 6 bases and J by 8 bases; unmatched bases: 6. As DNA, the CDR3 is TGTGCCAGCAGCTTGACAGGGGGCGAGGGCTACACCTTC. It translates to CASSLTGGEGYTF.

The rearrangement links TRBV7-2 to TRBJ2-7; TRBD1 matches 7 bases. V dropped 4 bases and J dropped 2; count of bases not matched to a gene: 5. CDR1 and CDR2 (germline): SGHTA, FQGNSA. This CDR3 region has 14 residues. CDR3 in amino acids: CASSYRQGPYEQYF. The CDR3 bases are TGTGCCAGCAGCTACCGACAGGGCCCCTACGAGCAGTACTTC.

The V and J genes are TRBV20-1 and TRBJ2-7; 13 bases match TRBD2. V dropped 0 bases and J dropped 4; count of bases not matched to a gene: 6. CDR3 length: 16 residues. Per germline, CDR1 DFQATT and CDR2 SNEGSKA (reference sequence). CDR3 bases: TGCAGTGCTAGAGAAAGCGGACTAGCGGGAGTGTACGAGCAGTACTTC. Its protein is CSARESGLAGVYEQYF.

This clonotype occurred a few times. The V and J genes are TRBV19 and TRBJ2-3, with a possible D match to TRBD1 (6 bases). V lost 6 bases and J lost 1, with 11 bases in between. Germline V gene lookup returns CDR1 LNHDA and CDR2 SQIVND (reference sequence). The CDR3 is 14 amino acids. CDR3 region: CASRPTGGTDTQYF. CDR3 bases: TGTGCCAGTAGGCCGACAGGTGGCACAGATACGCAGTATTTT.

This clonotype showed up just once. The chain is built from TRBV11-2 and TRBJ2-3; D possibly corresponds to TRBD1 (6 bases). Trimming cost V 7 bases and J 1 base, with 15 bases left between them. CDR3 length equals 15 residues. Germline CDR1 and CDR2: SGHAT and FQNNGV. In DNA form, the CDR3 reads TGTGCCAGCAACCCACGACAGGTTTGCACAGATACGCAGTATTTT. It is translated as CASNPRQVCTDTQYF. The variable domain in full, with the rest retrieved from reference TRBV11-2 and TRBJ2-3, is EAGVAQSPRYKIIEKRQSVAFWCNPISGHATLYWYQQILGQGPKLLIQFQNNGVVDDSQLPKDRFSAERLKGVDSTLKIQPAKLEDSAVYLCASNPRQVCTDTQYFGPGTRLTVL.